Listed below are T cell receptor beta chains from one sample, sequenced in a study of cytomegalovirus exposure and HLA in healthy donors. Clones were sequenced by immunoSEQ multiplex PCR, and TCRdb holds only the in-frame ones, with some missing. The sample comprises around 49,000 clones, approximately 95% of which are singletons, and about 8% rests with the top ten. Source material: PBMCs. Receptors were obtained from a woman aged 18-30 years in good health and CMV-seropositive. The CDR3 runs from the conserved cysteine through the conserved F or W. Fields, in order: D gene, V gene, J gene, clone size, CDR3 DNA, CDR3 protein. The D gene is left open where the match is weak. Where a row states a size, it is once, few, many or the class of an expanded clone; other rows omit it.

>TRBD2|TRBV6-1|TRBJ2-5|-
TGTGCCAGCACGATGGCGGGAGGGGGTGAGACCCAGTACTTC
CASTMAGGGETQYF
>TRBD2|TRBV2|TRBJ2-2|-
TGTGCCAGCAAGGGCGGGAGGAAGGCCGGGGAGCTGTTTTTT
CASKGGRKAGELFF
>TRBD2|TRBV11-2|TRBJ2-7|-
TGTGCCAGCAGCTTACATAGCGGGAGCAGCTACGAGCAGTACTTC
CASSLHSGSSYEQYF
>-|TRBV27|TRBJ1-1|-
TGTGCCAGCAGTTTAAACAGGGTAGTTGGCACTGAAGCTTTCTTT
CASSLNRVVGTEAFF
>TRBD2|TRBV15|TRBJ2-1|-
TGTGCCACCAGCATGGGACTAGCGGGAGATGTTGAGCAGTTCTTC
CATSMGLAGDVEQFF
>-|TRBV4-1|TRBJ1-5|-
TGCGCCAGCAGCGAAGAACAGGGCCAGCCCCAGCATTTT
CASSEEQGQPQHF
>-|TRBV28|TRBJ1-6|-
TGTGCCAGCAGTTTACAGGGGAAATCACCCCTCCACTTT
CASSLQGKSPLHF
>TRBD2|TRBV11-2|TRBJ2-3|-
TGTGCCAGCAGCTTAGATGGGGGGGGTACGCAGTATTTT
CASSLDGGGTQYF
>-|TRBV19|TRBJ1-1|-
TGTGCCAGTAGTAAAACCAGGGAAAGCAGGGCTGAAGCTTTCTTT
CASSKTRESRAEAFF
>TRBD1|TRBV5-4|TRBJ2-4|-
TGTGCCAGCAGCCCGGGACAGGGAAACATTCAGTACTTC
CASSPGQGNIQYF
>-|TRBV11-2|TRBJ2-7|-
TGTGCCAGCAGCTTAGCTGCAGGGCGTCTATACGAGCAGTACTTC
CASSLAAGRLYEQYF
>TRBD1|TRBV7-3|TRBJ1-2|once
TGTGCCAGCAGCTTTTCTTCAGGGGGCGACTATGGCTACACCTTC
CASSFSSGGDYGYTF
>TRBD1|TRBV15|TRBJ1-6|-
TGTGCCACCAGCAGGGAACCCGGGACAGCGAATTCACCCCTCCACTTT
CATSREPGTANSPLHF
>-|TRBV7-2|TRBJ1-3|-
TGTGCCAGCAGCTTAGTAGGAGGGTCTGGAAACACCATATATTTT
CASSLVGGSGNTIYF
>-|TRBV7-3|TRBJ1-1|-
TGTGCCAGCAGCTTAAGAGGGCCGTCGAGTAACACTGAAGCTTTCTTT
CASSLRGPSSNTEAFF
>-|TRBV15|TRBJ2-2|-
TGTGCCACCAGCAGAGGGCCCAGCACCGGGGAGCTGTTTTTT
CATSRGPSTGELFF
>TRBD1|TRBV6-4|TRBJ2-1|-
TGTGCCAGCGGGACAGGGCCCTACAATGAGCAGTTCTTC
CASGTGPYNEQFF
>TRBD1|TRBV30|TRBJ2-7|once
TGTGCCTGGAGTGTGCAGGGGGCAACCTACGAGCAGTACTTC
CAWSVQGATYEQYF
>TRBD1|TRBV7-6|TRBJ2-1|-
TGTGCCAGCAGCTCGACAGGGAATGAGCAGTTCTTC
CASSSTGNEQFF
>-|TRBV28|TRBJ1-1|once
TGTGCCAGCAGTTTACTATCGTTCTGGACACTAAACACTGAAGCTTTCTTT
CASSLLSFWTLNTEAFF
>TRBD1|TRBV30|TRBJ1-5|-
TGTGCCTGGAGCCCCGTGGACAGGGTGGCTCAGCCCCAGCATTTT
CAWSPVDRVAQPQHF
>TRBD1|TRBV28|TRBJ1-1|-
TGTGCCAGCACTTTGGACAGGGATAACACTGAAGCTTTCTTT
CASTLDRDNTEAFF